This T cell receptor beta chain is from a study of identifying expanded T cells in peripheral blood. This CDR3 contains 16 residues. Trimming pared 3 bases from V and 2 bases from J, leaving 15 bases between. CDR1 is SGHVS and CDR2 is FQNEAQ in the germline V gene. General study points: Over approximately two and four weeks, about 15 and 19 clones changed, versus approximately 1.2 between replicates. Roughly two-week clone count variance significantly increased as total template count grew.

Clones were sequenced by immunoSEQ multiplex PCR, and TCRdb holds only the in-frame ones, with some missing. The sample has roughly 96,000 clones, roughly 90% seen once. In the case of this clone: The antigen is not known.

Collection occurred without any documented infections or immune events in donors. The specimen sequenced was blood. The chain has TRBV7-8 and TRBJ2-3; D remains ambiguous. This clonotype originated in a person aged 18-70 years in good health. The CDR3 DNA sequence: TGTGCCAGCAGCTTCCGCTCGTCGACGTTCACAGATACGCAGTATTTT. This encodes CASSFRSSTFTDTQYF.